The 22 T cell receptor beta chains below all came from one sample that was sequenced in a study of blood T cell repertoires in COVID-19. Using immunoSEQ multiplex PCR, the repertoire was profiled, and TCRdb retains in-frame clones only, with some absent. The data show fewer than 250,000 clones, 80% to 90% seen once. The sample taken for sequencing was peripheral blood. These TCRs come from a man aged 35 to 55 with acute or convalescent COVID-19.

As regards this clone: This sample includes further DNA sequences coding for the same CDR3. This rearrangement joins TRBV27 to TRBJ1-5; D possibly corresponds to TRBD1 (5 bases). In germline, CDR1 is MNHEY, CDR2 SMNVEV (reference sequence). Trimming took off 5 bases at V and 4 bases at J, with 9 bases between the two ends. The CDR3 extends over 13 amino acids. CDR3 nucleotides: TGTGCCAGCAGTCCTCAGGGAAATCAGCCCCAGCATTTT. Amino acids: CASSPQGNQPQHF.

This clone was seen more than once but under ten times. The gene calls are TRBV10-3 and TRBJ1-2; TRBD1 aligns across 7 bases. The germline CDR1 and CDR2 sequences are ENHRY and SYGVKD. The CDR3 extends over 16 amino acids. Unmatched junction bases numbered 8, after V lost 0 bases and J lost 4 bases. CDR3 sequence (DNA): TGTGCCATCAGTGAGTCAAACCGACAGGGCATCTATGGCTACACCTTC. Translating it yields CAISESNRQGIYGYTF.

This sequence joins TRBV4-2 and TRBJ2-1; D is undetermined. Deletions cut 3 bases from V and 0 bases from J, with 6 bases between. This CDR3 has 14 amino acids. CDR1 and CDR2 (germline): LGHNA, YNFKEQ. CDR3 nucleotide sequence: TGTGCCAGCAGCCAGTACAGCTCCTACAATGAGCAGTTCTTC. Its translation: CASSQYSSYNEQFF.

V is TRBV7-9 and J is TRBJ2-2; 9 bases match TRBD2. This CDR3 has 17 amino acids. CDR1 SEHNR and CDR2 FQNEAQ come from the germline V gene (reference sequence). After removal of 4 bases from V and 3 bases from J, the junction contained 9 bases not matched to a gene. As DNA, the CDR3 is TGTGCCAGCAGCTCTCGGGGGGTAGCGGGAGACACCGGGGAGCTGTTTTTT. Translated: CASSSRGVAGDTGELFF.

V and J are TRBV11-1 and TRBJ1-2; 7 bases align to TRBD1. Germline CDR1 SGHAT, CDR2 FQDESV (reference sequence). This CDR3 is 15 amino acids long. J was trimmed by 5 bases and V by 8 bases; bases with no gene match: 14. CDR3 nucleotides: TGTGCCAGCCGCCCAGACAGGGCCAGAGGATATGGCTACACCTTC. Translation gives CASRPDRARGYGYTF.

J is TRBJ2-1 and V is TRBV2; 7 bases are a match to TRBD2. The CDR3 runs to 13 residues. Germline CDR1 reads SNHLY; CDR2 reads FYNNEI. This chain's CDR3 is CAGRERGYNEQFF. Here the CDR3 DNA reads TGTGCTGGTAGGGAGCGGGGCTACAATGAGCAGTTCTTC.

This sequence joins TRBV28 and TRBJ1-2; D is perhaps TRBD1 (6 bases). Germline lookup yields CDR1 MDHEN and CDR2 SYDVKM. V was trimmed by 5 bases and J by 4 bases, leaving 17 bases between them. The CDR3 has 15 residues. In DNA form, the CDR3 reads TGTGCCAGCAGTCTCTCCGGGACAAGGGCCTATGGCTACACCTTC. As protein: CASSLSGTRAYGYTF.

This clone has just a few counts. This chain uses TRBV5-4 with TRBJ2-3, with TRBD2 identical over 14 bases. J was trimmed by 1 base and V by 1 base; bases with no gene match: 5. Germline V CDR1 and CDR2: SGHNT, YYREEE (reference sequence). This CDR3 has 18 residues. The CDR3 loop is CASSLRLAGGPGTDTQYF. In DNA, the CDR3 is TGTGCCAGCAGCTTGCGACTAGCGGGGGGGCCGGGCACAGATACGCAGTATTTT.

V usage is TRBV5-6 and J usage is TRBJ1-2; D is undetermined. Germline CDR1 SGHDT, CDR2 YYEEEE. The CDR3 runs to 14 residues. The V end was cut by 0 bases, the J end by 4 bases, with 10 bases between. In nucleotides, the CDR3 is TGTGCCAGCAGCTTGGCGGTAACCCCCTATGGCTACACCTTC. This codes for CASSLAVTPYGYTF.

The chain combines TRBV7-2 with TRBJ2-2; TRBD1 agrees at 8 bases. The CDR3 loop spans 16 amino acids. J lost 5 bases, V lost 5 bases, and 10 bases had no gene match. The germline gives CDR1 SGHTA, CDR2 FQGNSA. CDR3 in DNA: TGTGCCAGCAGCCCCCGACAGGGGATGATAACCGGGGAGCTGTTTTTT. It codes for CASSPRQGMITGELFF.

The chain links TRBV4-1 to TRBJ1-2; TRBD1 is a possible D gene (5 bases). CDR3 length equals 13 residues. Trimming removed 0 bases from V and 7 bases from J, with 9 bases in between. The V gene's germline CDR1 is MGHRA and CDR2 YSYEKL. The CDR3 bases are TGCGCCAGCAGCCAAGATCTCAGGGCTGGCTACACCTTC. The encoded protein is CASSQDLRAGYTF.

This chain connects TRBV10-1 to TRBJ2-3; possibly TRBD2 for D (7 bases). The CDR3 loop spans 13 amino acids. The germline gives CDR1 WNHNN, CDR2 SYGVQD (reference sequence). The V gene lost 8 bases and the J gene lost 0 bases, with 9 bases spanning the gap. The chain's CDR3 is CASGGASTDTQYF. The DNA of the CDR3 is TGCGCCAGCGGGGGGGCCAGCACAGATACGCAGTATTTT.

This chain uses TRBV6-2 or TRBV6-3 with TRBJ2-2; D call uncertain. CDR3 size: 14 residues. Trimming cost V 2 bases and J 6 bases, with 10 bases left between them. Germline values: CDR1 MNHEY, CDR2 SVGEGT. CDR3 bases: TGTGCCAGCAGTTACGTGGAGCCCCCCGGGGAGCTGTTTTTT. Translating gives CASSYVEPPGELFF.

This rearrangement joins TRBV7-2 to TRBJ2-1; 14 bases are a match to TRBD2. Germline trimming cut 6 bases from V and 7 bases from J; bases unmatched to any gene: 8. CDR1 and CDR2 (germline): SGHTA, FQGNSA. The CDR3 sequence is 16 residues long. As DNA, the CDR3 is TGTGCCAGCAGGGGACTAGCGGGAGAACGACGGAATGAGCAGTTCTTC. It yields the protein CASRGLAGERRNEQFF. Using reference TRBV7-2 and TRBJ2-1 for the parts outside the CDR3, the full variable domain is GAGVSQSPSNKVTEKGKDVELRCDPISGHTALYWYRQSLGQGLEFLIYFQGNSAPDKSGLPSDRFSAERTGGSVSTLTIQRTQQEDSAVYLCASRGLAGERRNEQFFGPGTRLTVL.

V usage is TRBV5-5 and J usage is TRBJ2-7; 7 bases agree with TRBD1. Germline V gene data show CDR1 as SGHKS and CDR2 as YYEKEE (reference sequence). This CDR3 contains 15 residues. V gave up 1 base and J gave up 5 bases; unmatched junction bases: 9. The CDR3 DNA reads TGTGCCAGCAGCTTGCAGCAGGGGGTCTGGAACGAGCAGTACTTC. Translating gives CASSLQQGVWNEQYF.

This chain joins TRBV21-1 and TRBJ2-3; the table's D call, TRBD1, was not checked against the DNA. TRBV21-1 is a known pseudogene. CDR3 length equals 16 residues. The CDR3 sequence is CASSTDRGDEKDTQYF. In nucleotides, the CDR3 is TGTGCCAGCAGCACGGACAGGGGAGATGAGAAAGATACGCAGTATTTT.

The chain couples TRBV4-1 to TRBJ1-1; TRBD1 agrees at 11 bases. The length of the CDR3 is 17 residues. Germline values: CDR1 MGHRA, CDR2 YSYEKL. The junction had 5 bases not matched to a gene; V was cut back by 2 bases and J by 0 bases. CDR3 loop: CASSQRDRGILNTEAFF. CDR3 DNA sequence: TGCGCCAGCAGCCAACGGGACAGGGGGATTTTGAACACTGAAGCTTTCTTT.

The table lists this clone with a count of one. The chain employs TRBV9 and TRBJ1-1, with TRBD1 matching 10 bases. Germline assignment: CDR1 SGDLS and CDR2 YYNGEE. There are 15 residues in the CDR3. Unmatched junction bases numbered 6, after V lost 4 bases and J lost 3 bases. CDR3 amino acids: CASSFRQGADTEAFF. CDR3 DNA sequence: TGTGCCAGCAGCTTCCGACAGGGGGCAGACACTGAAGCTTTCTTT.

This sequence joins TRBV2 and TRBJ1-2, with 7 bases matching TRBD1. J was trimmed by 8 bases and V by 6 bases; bases with no gene match: 15. This CDR3 spans 15 amino acids. CDR1 is SNHLY and CDR2 is FYNNEI in the germline V gene. The CDR3 DNA sequence: TGTGCCAGCAGCCGTAGACAGGGAAAGATGGGGGGCTACACCTTC. It yields the protein CASSRRQGKMGGYTF.

This chain joins TRBV3-1 (or the pseudogene TRBV3-2) and TRBJ2-1; maybe TRBD2 (5 bases). V lost 4 bases and J 0 bases, leaving 22 bases between the germline ends. The CDR3 runs 19 residues. Germline CDR1 LGHDT, CDR2 YNNKEL (reference sequence). CDR3 amino acids: CASSPLKRRLSGSYNEQFF. DNA of the CDR3: TGTGCCAGCAGCCCTTTAAAGAGGAGGCTATCGGGCTCCTACAATGAGCAGTTCTTC.

The rearrangement joins TRBV2 to TRBJ1-2; no definite D call. Trimming pared 5 bases from V and 0 bases from J, leaving 13 bases between. CDR1 is SNHLY, CDR2 FYNNEI, per germline. CDR3 length: 15 amino acids. CDR3 sequence reads: CASSRGELANYGYTF. The CDR3 bases are TGTGCCAGCAGTCGAGGCGAGTTAGCTAACTATGGCTACACCTTC.

CDR3 region: CAISEPTSGGRRTDTQYF. Written as DNA, the CDR3 is TGTGCCATCAGTGAGCCTACTAGCGGGGGGAGGAGGACAGATACGCAGTATTTT. The chain recombines TRBV10-3 with TRBJ2-3, with 12 bases fitting TRBD2. V trimming: 2 bases; J trimming: 3 bases; junction bases outside the gene matches: 9. CDR1 ENHRY and CDR2 SYGVKD come from the germline V gene. There are 18 residues in the CDR3.